Listed below are T cell receptor beta chains from one sample, sequenced in a study of blood T cell repertoires in COVID-19. Sequencing used immunoSEQ multiplex PCR; TCRdb keeps in-frame clones, though not all of them. The data show about 130,000 clones, 86% seen once. Sequencing was carried out using PBMCs or T cells enriched from blood (not recorded which). The receptors were sampled from a woman aged 50 to 65 who had recovered from COVID-19. Each CDR3 is given with its conserved first and last residue. The order of the fields is J gene, V gene, clone size, D gene, CDR3 DNA, CDR3 protein. The D gene is left open where the match is weak. The size entry is marked missing in some rows and otherwise reads once, few, many or a size class.

TRBJ1-5	TRBV19	NA	NA	TGTGCCAGTAGTCTAGTCGTGGGCCAGCCCCAGCATTTT	CASSLVVGQPQHF
TRBJ2-7	TRBV5-5	NA	NA	TGTGCCAGCAGCTTGGAGCTTCGTGGCGAGCAGTACTTC	CASSLELRGEQYF
TRBJ1-4	TRBV19	NA	TRBD1	TGTGCCAGTAGTATATGGACAGGGAAGGCGAGAAATGAAAAACTGTTTTTT	CASSIWTGKARNEKLFF
TRBJ1-5	TRBV15	NA	TRBD1	TGTGCCACCAGAGAAGACAGGGACAATCAGCCCCAGCATTTT	CATREDRDNQPQHF
TRBJ2-6	TRBV11-3	NA	NA	TGTGCCAGCAGTAGCGAGTTGGGGGCCAACGTCCTGACTTTC	CASSSELGANVLTF
TRBJ2-3	TRBV4-3	few	NA	TGCGCCAGCAGCCAAGCTAGGGGCCGGACAGATACGCAGTATTTT	CASSQARGRTDTQYF
TRBJ2-2	TRBV19	NA	NA	TGTGCCAGTAGTAGGACTTACACCGGGGAGCTGTTTTTT	CASSRTYTGELFF
TRBJ1-3	TRBV7-2	NA	TRBD1	TGTGCCAGCAGCCCATGGACAGGTCCTGGAAACACCATATATTTT	CASSPWTGPGNTIYF
TRBJ2-5	TRBV20-1	once	NA	TGCAGTGCTAGTCTCCCGGAGGGTTTTGAGACCCAGTACTTC	CSASLPEGFETQYF
TRBJ2-2	TRBV30	NA	TRBD1	TGTGCCTGGAGCCGACAGGGGAACACCGGGGAGCTGTTTTTT	CAWSRQGNTGELFF
TRBJ2-3	TRBV4-3	NA	NA	TGCGCCAGCAGCCAAGACAGGGAAGATACGCAGTATTTT	CASSQDREDTQYF
TRBJ1-3	TRBV19	once	TRBD1	TGTGCCAGTGGCTCCAGGGGGCACCCCTCTGGAAACACCATATATTTT	CASGSRGHPSGNTIYF
TRBJ2-7	TRBV5-5	NA	TRBD1	TGTGCCAGCAGCTTAGAAGGACAGGTGGGCTACGAGCAGTACTTC	CASSLEGQVGYEQYF
TRBJ1-2	TRBV3-1/TRBV3-2	NA	NA	TGTGCCAGCAGCTCCCCGGGTCGGGGGGCCTATGGCTACACCTTC	CASSSPGRGAYGYTF
TRBJ2-7	TRBV9	NA	TRBD1	TGTGCCAGCAGCGTCGAGACAGGGGGCTACGAGCAGTACTTC	CASSVETGGYEQYF
TRBJ2-6	TRBV11-3	NA	NA	TGTGCCAGCAGCGTAAGGGGTTCTGGGGCCAACGTCCTGACTTTC	CASSVRGSGANVLTF
TRBJ2-7	TRBV6-5	NA	NA	TGTGCCAGCAGTTACAGACAGTCCCCATTTTCCAACGAGCAGTACTTC	CASSYRQSPFSNEQYF
TRBJ2-1	TRBV24-1	NA	NA	TGTGCCACCAGTGACTATGTAGAGCAGTTCTTC	CATSDYVEQFF
TRBJ2-2	TRBV5-1	NA	NA	TGCGCCAGCAGCTCTGACAACTCCGGGGAGCTGTTTTTT	CASSSDNSGELFF
TRBJ2-2	TRBV2	NA	NA	TGTGCCAGCAGCGGCACCGGGACAACGAACACCGGGGAGCTGTTTTTT	CASSGTGTTNTGELFF
TRBJ1-2	TRBV27	NA	TRBD1	TGTGCCAGCAGTCTAGGACAGGGGGCGGTCTATGGCTACACCTTC	CASSLGQGAVYGYTF
TRBJ1-4	TRBV6-5	NA	NA	TGTGCCAGCAACCCGACAGGAAGGGATGAAAAACTGTTTTTT	CASNPTGRDEKLFF
TRBJ1-3	TRBV27	NA	NA	TGTGCCAGCAGTGCCTACTCGGGGGCTGGAAACACCATATATTTT	CASSAYSGAGNTIYF
TRBJ1-1	TRBV11-2	NA	TRBD1	TGTGCCAGCAGCTTATGGGGACAGGAAGCCAACACTGAAGCTTTCTTT	CASSLWGQEANTEAFF
TRBJ1-5	TRBV7-9	NA	TRBD1	TGTGCCAGCAGTCCGGACAGGGACCTCAATCAGCCCCAGCATTTT	CASSPDRDLNQPQHF
TRBJ2-3	TRBV4-1	NA	NA	TGCGCCAGCAGCCAAGATCCAGCACAGGGAGGGGATACGCAGTATTTT	CASSQDPAQGGDTQYF
TRBJ1-2	TRBV24-1	NA	NA	TGTGCCACCAGTGCCCAGGGGTATGGCTACACCTTC	CATSAQGYGYTF
TRBJ2-7	TRBV5-1	NA	NA	TGCGCCAGCAGCTTGGTGGCGGGGAGCTACGAGCAGTACTTC	CASSLVAGSYEQYF
TRBJ2-1	TRBV6-2/TRBV6-3	NA	NA	TGTGCCAGCAGTACCCGAACGGGGGGCTTGGAGCAGTTCTTC	CASSTRTGGLEQFF
TRBJ2-1	TRBV9	NA	NA	TGTGCCAGCAGCGGACAGTACAATGAGCAGTTCTTC	CASSGQYNEQFF
TRBJ2-3	TRBV9	few	TRBD1	TGTGCCAGCAGCGTTCCCCTGACAGGGGCAGATACGCAGTATTTT	CASSVPLTGADTQYF
TRBJ1-1	TRBV19	few	NA	TGTGCCAGTAGGCCGGGGGATACTGAAGCTTTCTTT	CASRPGDTEAFF
TRBJ2-7	TRBV5-6	NA	TRBD2	TGTGCCAGCAGCTTGTCCGGCGGGGGGGTCTCCTACGAGCAGTACTTC	CASSLSGGGVSYEQYF
TRBJ2-6	TRBV7-9	NA	NA	TGTGCCAGCAGCTCGGCAGGTGGGGCCAACGTCCTGACTTTC	CASSSAGGANVLTF
TRBJ1-2	TRBV10-3	once	TRBD1	TGTGCCATCAGACCAACCGGGACAGAATATGGCTACACCTTC	CAIRPTGTEYGYTF
TRBJ2-5	TRBV15	NA	NA	TGTGCCACGGGCAGAGGGCGGAACCAAGAGACCCAGTACTTC	CATGRGRNQETQYF
TRBJ1-2	TRBV7-2	NA	NA	TGTGCCAGCAGTATCAGTAGCGGGACATTGGGGGGCTACACCTTC	CASSISSGTLGGYTF
TRBJ2-2	TRBV6-5	NA	NA	TGTGCCAGCTCCCGGGAACGTAACACCGGGGAGCTGTTTTTT	CASSRERNTGELFF
TRBJ1-3	TRBV6-4	NA	TRBD1	TGTGCCAGCACCATCAGGGACAGAATGGCTGGAAACACCATATATTTT	CASTIRDRMAGNTIYF
TRBJ2-7	TRBV7-9	NA	NA	TGTGCCAGCAGCTTAATGGAGAGCTCCTACGAGCAGTACTTC	CASSLMESSYEQYF